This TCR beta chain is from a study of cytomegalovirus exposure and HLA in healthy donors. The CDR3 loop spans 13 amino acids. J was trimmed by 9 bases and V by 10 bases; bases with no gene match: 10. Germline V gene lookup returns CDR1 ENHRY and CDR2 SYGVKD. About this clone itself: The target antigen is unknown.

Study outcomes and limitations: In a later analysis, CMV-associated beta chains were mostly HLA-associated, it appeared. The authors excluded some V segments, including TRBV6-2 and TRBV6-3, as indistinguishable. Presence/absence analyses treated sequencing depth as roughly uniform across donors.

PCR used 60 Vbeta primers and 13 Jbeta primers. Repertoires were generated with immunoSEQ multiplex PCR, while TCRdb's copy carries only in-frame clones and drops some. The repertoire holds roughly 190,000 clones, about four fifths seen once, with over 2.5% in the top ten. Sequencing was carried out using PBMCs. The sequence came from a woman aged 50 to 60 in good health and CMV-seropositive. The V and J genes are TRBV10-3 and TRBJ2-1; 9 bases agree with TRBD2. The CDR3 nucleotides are TGTGCCACTCGCCCGGGACTAGCTGCTGAGCAGTTCTTC. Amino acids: CATRPGLAAEQFF.